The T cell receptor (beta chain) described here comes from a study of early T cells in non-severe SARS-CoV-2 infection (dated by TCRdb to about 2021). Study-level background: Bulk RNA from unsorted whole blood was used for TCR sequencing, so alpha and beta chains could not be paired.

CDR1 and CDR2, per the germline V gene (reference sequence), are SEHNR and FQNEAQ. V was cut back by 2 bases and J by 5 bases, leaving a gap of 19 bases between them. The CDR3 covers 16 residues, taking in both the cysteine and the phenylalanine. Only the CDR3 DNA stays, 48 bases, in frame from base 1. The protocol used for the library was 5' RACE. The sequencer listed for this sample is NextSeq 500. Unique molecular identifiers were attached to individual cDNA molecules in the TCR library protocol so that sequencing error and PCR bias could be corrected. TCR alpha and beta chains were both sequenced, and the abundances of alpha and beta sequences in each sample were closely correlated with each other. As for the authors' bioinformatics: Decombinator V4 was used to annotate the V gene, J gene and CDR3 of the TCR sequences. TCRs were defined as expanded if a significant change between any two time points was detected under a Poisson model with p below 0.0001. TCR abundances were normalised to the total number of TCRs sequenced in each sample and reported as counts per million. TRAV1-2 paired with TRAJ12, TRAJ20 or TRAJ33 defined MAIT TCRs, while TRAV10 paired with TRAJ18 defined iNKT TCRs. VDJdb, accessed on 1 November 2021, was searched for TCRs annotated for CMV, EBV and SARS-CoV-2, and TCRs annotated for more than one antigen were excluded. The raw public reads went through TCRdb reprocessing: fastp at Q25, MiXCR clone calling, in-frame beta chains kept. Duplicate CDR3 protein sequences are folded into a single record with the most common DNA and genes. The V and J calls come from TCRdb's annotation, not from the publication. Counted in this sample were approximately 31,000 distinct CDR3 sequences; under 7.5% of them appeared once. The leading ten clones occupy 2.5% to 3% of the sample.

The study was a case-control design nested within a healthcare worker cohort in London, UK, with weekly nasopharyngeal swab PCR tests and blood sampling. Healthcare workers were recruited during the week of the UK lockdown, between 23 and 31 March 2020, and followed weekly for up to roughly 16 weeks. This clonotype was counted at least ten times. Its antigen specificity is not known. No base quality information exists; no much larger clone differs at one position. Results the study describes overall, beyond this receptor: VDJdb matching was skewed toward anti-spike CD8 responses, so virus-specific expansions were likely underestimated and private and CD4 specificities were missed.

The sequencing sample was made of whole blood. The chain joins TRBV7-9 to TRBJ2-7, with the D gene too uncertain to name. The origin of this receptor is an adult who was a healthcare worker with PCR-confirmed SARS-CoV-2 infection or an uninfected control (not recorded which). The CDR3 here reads CASSLSSRSAGHEQYF. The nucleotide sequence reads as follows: TGTGCCAGCAGCTTAAGCTCTAGGTCGGCAGGCCACGAGCAGTACTTC.